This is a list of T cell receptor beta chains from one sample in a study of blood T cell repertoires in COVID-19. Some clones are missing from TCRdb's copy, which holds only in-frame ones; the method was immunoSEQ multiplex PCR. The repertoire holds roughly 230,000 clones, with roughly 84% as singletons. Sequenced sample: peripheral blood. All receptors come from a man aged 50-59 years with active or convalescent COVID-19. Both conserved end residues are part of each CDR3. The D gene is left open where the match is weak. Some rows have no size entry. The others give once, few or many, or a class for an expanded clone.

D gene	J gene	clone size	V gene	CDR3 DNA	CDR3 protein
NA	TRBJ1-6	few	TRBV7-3	TGTGCCAGCAGCCGGACGGGAGTAAATTCACCCCTCCACTTT	CASSRTGVNSPLHF
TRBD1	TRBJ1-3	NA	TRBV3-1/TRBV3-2	TGTGCCAGCAGCGACAGGGGTCGGACCATATATTTT	CASSDRGRTIYF
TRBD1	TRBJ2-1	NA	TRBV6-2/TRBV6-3	TGTGCCAGCAGCCCGACCGGGACAGGGACGAGGAATGAGCAGTTCTTC	CASSPTGTGTRNEQFF
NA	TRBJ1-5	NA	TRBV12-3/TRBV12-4	TGTGCCAGCAGTTTCAGGGAAGAACAGCCCCAGCATTTT	CASSFREEQPQHF
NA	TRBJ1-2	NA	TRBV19	TGTGCCACCCGGACACAGTTAAGATGGGGCTACACCTTC	CATRTQLRWGYTF
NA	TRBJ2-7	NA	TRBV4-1	TGCGCCAGCAGCCAAAGTTTCGGGACAATAGCCCACGAGCAGTACTTC	CASSQSFGTIAHEQYF
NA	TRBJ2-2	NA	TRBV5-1	TGCGCCAGCAGCTCCGGACATGCGAACACCGGGGAGCTGTTTTTT	CASSSGHANTGELFF
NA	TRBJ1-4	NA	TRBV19	TGTGCCAGTAGTCTACGAGGGCTGGATGAAAAACTGTTTTTT	CASSLRGLDEKLFF
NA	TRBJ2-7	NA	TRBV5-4	TGTGCCAGCAGCCTGGACAGCTTAGAGCAGTACTTC	CASSLDSLEQYF
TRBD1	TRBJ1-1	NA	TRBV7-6	TGTGCCAGCAGCTTAGTTAGAGGGGGCGTGGACACTGAAGCTTTCTTT	CASSLVRGGVDTEAFF
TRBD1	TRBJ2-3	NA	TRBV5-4	TGTGCCAGCAGCTTTAACAGGGGAGGCACAGATACGCAGTATTTT	CASSFNRGGTDTQYF
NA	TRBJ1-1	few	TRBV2	TGTGCCAGCAGTGGATCCGGGATTCTAAACACTGAAGCTTTCTTT	CASSGSGILNTEAFF
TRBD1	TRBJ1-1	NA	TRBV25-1	TGTGCCAGCAGTGATTCAGGGGGCCCGGCGGCCACTGAAGCTTTCTTT	CASSDSGGPAATEAFF
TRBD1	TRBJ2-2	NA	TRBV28	TGTGCCAGCAGTCGCCCGGGACAGGCTAAGGAGGGGGAGCTGTTTTTT	CASSRPGQAKEGELFF
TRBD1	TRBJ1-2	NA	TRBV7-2	TGTGCCAGCAGCTTAGGAGGACAGGGGTATGGTGGCTACACCTTC	CASSLGGQGYGGYTF